Listed below are T cell receptor beta chains from one sample, sequenced in a study of blood T cell repertoires in COVID-19. Some clones are missing from TCRdb's copy, which holds only in-frame ones; the method was immunoSEQ multiplex PCR. Among some 70,000 clones, approximately 80% were seen once, and the ten largest hold 9.5% to 15%. Material for sequencing was peripheral blood. The receptors originated from a man over 45 with COVID-19, enrolled during active disease. Each CDR3 is given without its conserved first and last residue.

V gene | CDR3 length | CDR3 protein
TRBV25-1 | 12 | ASSDLSGDGELF
TRBV10-3 | 11 | AISDRVAETQY
TRBV24-1 | 14 | ATSDPQISGANVLT
TRBV9 | 12 | ASSVAFGSYEQY
TRBV4-1 | 15 | ASSPLGQSLMDEKLF
TRBV6-2/TRBV6-3 | 12 | ASSYNNPGNTIY
TRBV4-3 | 14 | ASSQEAGGSYNEQF
TRBV19 | 12 | ASSILAGSDEQF
TRBV6-6 | 9 | ASSGSEKLF
TRBV11-2 | 13 | ASSPTGGFTDTQY
TRBV9 | 12 | ASSVVPDTTEAF
TRBV19 | 14 | ASTLDRNAGTGELF